What follows is one TCR beta chain and its context. The V end lost 9 bases, the J end lost 1 base, and 7 bases lay between the germline ends. This CDR3 region has 11 residues. Germline V gene lookup returns CDR1 SGHRS and CDR2 YFSETQ. Study processing details: From reference gene primer amplification, estimates of nucleated cell counts were derived. The method was immunoSEQ multiplex PCR; TCRdb's version includes in-frame clones alone and lacks a portion of them. Clonal size and the V and J genes are those of that table, whereas D and trimming came from the DNA. The sample includes some 220,000 clones, 70% to 90% seen only once; the top ten take around 6.4%. These data come from a study of blood T cell repertoires in COVID-19. The overall study: Material from acute and convalescent COVID-19 was sourced from the United States, Italy and Spain.

This receptor was taken from a woman aged 55-69 years with active or convalescent COVID-19. Sequenced sample: peripheral blood. The J gene is TRBJ1-1, the V gene TRBV5-1; D not resolved. CDR3 in DNA: TGCGCCACTCTTTGGAACACTGAAGCTTTCTTT. This sequence encodes CATLWNTEAFF.